These T cell receptor beta chains were read from a single sample in a study of tumor-infiltrating lymphocytes in oesophageal squamous cell carcinoma. Via MiXCR, TCRdb re-called the PCR reads, giving one row per CDR3 protein. The sample comprises thousands of distinct CDR3 sequences, roughly 65% of which are singletons, and roughly 38% rests with the top ten. Sequencing was performed on esophageal tumor tissue. The receptor source for this set is a female donor with esophageal squamous cell carcinoma. The CDR3 runs from the conserved cysteine through the conserved F or W. A D gene is named only where the DNA matches it firmly. Size is stated for part of the rows, as once, few or many counts, or as a class when the clone is expanded.

CDR3aa,CDR3nt,v_gene,len,d_gene,j_gene,abundance
CASSLLGLAGEHEQFF,TGTGCCAGCAGTTTATTGGGGCTAGCGGGAGAGCATGAGCAGTTCTTC,TRBV28,16,TRBD2,TRBJ2-1,.
CASSSSGSGYEQYF,TGTGCCAGCAGCTCGAGCGGGAGCGGCTACGAGCAGTACTTC,TRBV7-6,14,TRBD2,TRBJ2-7,.
CASSLAGGREQYF,TGTGCCAGCAGCTTAGCGGGAGGGCGAGAGCAGTACTTC,TRBV7-2,13,TRBD2,TRBJ2-7,few
CASSIGKTGALKETQYF,TGTGCCAGTAGTATAGGGAAGACAGGAGCCCTAAAAGAGACCCAGTACTTC,TRBV19,17,.,TRBJ2-5,.
CASSLVSSYNEQYF,TGTGCCAGCAGCTTAGTGAGCTCCTACAACGAGCAGTACTTC,TRBV7-2,14,.,TRBJ2-7,.
CASSLGGQGSGGELYF,TGTGCCAGCAGCTTAGGAGGACAGGGTTCGGGCGGGGAGCTGTACTTC,TRBV7-2,16,TRBD1,TRBJ2-1,.
CASSNFQGELETQYF,TGTGCCAGCAGCAACTTCCAGGGAGAACTTGAGACCCAGTACTTC,TRBV6-6,15,.,TRBJ2-5,.
CASSLAPRSGGQYF,TGTGCCAGCAGCTTAGCACCCCGTTCCGGGGGCCAGTACTTC,TRBV7-2,14,.,TRBJ2-5,.
CASSLDRRQPQETQYF,TGTGCCAGCAGCTTAGATCGCAGGCAACCCCAAGAGACCCAGTACTTC,TRBV7-2,16,.,TRBJ2-5,few
CASSQDMAGGLGTQYF,TGCGCCAGCAGCCAAGATATGGCGGGAGGGTTGGGTACGCAGTATTTT,TRBV4-1,16,TRBD2,TRBJ2-3,medium-sized
CASTATRGVLEQYF,TGTGCCAGCACCGCCACTAGAGGGGTTCTCGAGCAGTACTTT,TRBV6-2/TRBV6-3,14,.,TRBJ1-1,.
CASSFGGSDTQYF,TGTGCTAGCAGCTTCGGCGGGTCAGATACGCAGTATTTT,TRBV7-6,13,.,TRBJ2-3,.
CASSSPGVDTQYF,TGTGCCAGCAGCTCCCCGGGGGTAGATACGCAGTATTTT,TRBV7-2,13,.,TRBJ2-3,.
CASSPGTSDLETQYF,TGTGCCAGCAGCCCAGGGACTAGCGATCTCGAGACCCAGTACTTC,TRBV7-3,15,TRBD2,TRBJ2-5,few
CASSLIAGLRDEQYF,TGTGCCAGCAGCTTAATTGCAGGGCTTCGGGACGAGCAGTACTTC,TRBV7-3,15,.,TRBJ2-7,.
CASSYSRLGQGVYEQYF,TGTGCCAGCAGTTACTCGCGGCTGGGACAGGGAGTTTACGAGCAGTACTTC,TRBV6-5,17,TRBD1,TRBJ2-7,.
CASSLSPGETQYF,TGTGCCAGCAGCCTATCCCCAGGGGAGACCCAGTACTTC,TRBV12-3/TRBV12-4,13,.,TRBJ2-5,.
CSAKRLVGGSGELFF,TGCAGTGCCAAGAGACTCGTGGGGGGGTCCGGGGAGCTGTTTTTT,TRBV20-1,15,TRBD2,TRBJ2-2,.
CASALTGNIQYF,TGTGCCAGCGCCCTGACAGGGAACATTCAGTACTTC,TRBV25-1,12,TRBD1,TRBJ2-4,large
CASSPNPGEETQYF,TGTGCCAGCAGCCCTAATCCAGGGGAAGAGACCCAGTACTTC,TRBV7-6,14,.,TRBJ2-5,.
CASSYSIPGLAGGDTQYF,TGTGCCAGCAGTTACTCCATACCGGGACTAGCGGGAGGTGATACGCAGTATTTT,TRBV6-6,18,TRBD2,TRBJ2-3,large
CASSYPGYTF,TGTGCCAGCAGTTACCCTGGCTACACCTTC,TRBV6-6,10,.,TRBJ1-2,medium-sized
CASSLGTGGGEQYF,TGCGCCAGCAGCCTCGGGACAGGGGGTGGCGAGCAGTACTTC,TRBV5-1,14,TRBD1,TRBJ2-7,.
CASSRGAEETQYF,TGTGCCAGCAGTAGAGGGGCAGAAGAGACCCAGTACTTC,TRBV7-3,13,.,TRBJ2-5,.
CASSYSGTTYEQYF,TGTGCCAGCAGCTACAGCGGGACCACCTACGAGCAGTACTTT,TRBV7-2,14,TRBD2,TRBJ2-3,few
CASSFPQGKGNTDTQYF,TGTGCCAGCAGCTTCCCACAGGGGAAAGGGAACACAGATACGCAGTATTTT,TRBV5-6,17,TRBD1,TRBJ2-3,.
CASSSGGSTDTQYF,TGTGCCAGCAGTTCCGGGGGGAGCACAGATACGCAGTATTTT,TRBV12-3/TRBV12-4,14,TRBD2,TRBJ2-3,.
CASSLSREQYF,TGTGCCAGCAGCTTAAGCAGGGAGCAGTACTTC,TRBV7-2,11,.,TRBJ2-7,few
CASSPLGSGGSDTQYF,TGTGCCAGCAGCCCCCTCGGGAGCGGGGGGTCAGATACGCAGTATTTT,TRBV9,16,TRBD2,TRBJ2-3,few
CASSFYRWAPGANVLTF,TGTGCCAGCAGTTTTTATCGGTGGGCCCCTGGGGCCAACGTCCTGACTTTC,TRBV12-3/TRBV12-4,17,.,TRBJ2-6,once
CASSPTGGRGKETQYF,TGTGCCAGCAGCCCCACCGGGGGACGAGGCAAAGAGACCCAGTACTTC,TRBV7-6,16,.,TRBJ2-5,.
CASTPTLRQLAGGPDTQYF,TGTGCCAGCACACCCACCCTGCGCCAACTAGCGGGAGGGCCAGATACGCAGTATTTT,TRBV6-1,19,TRBD2,TRBJ2-3,.